This TCR beta chain was captured in a study of Graves' ophthalmopathy and Graves' hyperthyroidism. Study-wide background: Stable hyperthyroidism meant no progression to ophthalmopathy within 18 months of follow-up. Study results and caveats: Blood also harbored most expanded thyroid clonotypes above 0.001 frequency.

RNA served as the template for amplifying TCR beta CDR3 regions. In the first round, RT-PCR was carried out with HTBI primers, and a multiplex PCR formed the second round. TCRdb itself ran the multiplex PCR reads through MiXCR, one entry per CDR3 protein. The data show around 1.1 million distinct CDR3 sequences, about 38% seen once. The germline V gene has CDR1 DFQATT and CDR2 SNEGSKA (reference sequence). This CDR3 region has 13 residues. V was trimmed by 1 base and J by 4 bases, leaving 10 bases between them. On this clonotype: Its target is not known.

Specimen: peripheral blood or thyroid tissue (not recorded which). J is TRBJ2-5 and V is TRBV20-1; D possibly matches TRBD1 or TRBD2 (5 bases each). The clonotype comes from an adult man with Graves' hyperthyroidism. As DNA, the CDR3 is TGCAGTGCTAGAGTTGGGACCCTAGAGACCCAGTACTTC. Protein product: CSARVGTLETQYF.